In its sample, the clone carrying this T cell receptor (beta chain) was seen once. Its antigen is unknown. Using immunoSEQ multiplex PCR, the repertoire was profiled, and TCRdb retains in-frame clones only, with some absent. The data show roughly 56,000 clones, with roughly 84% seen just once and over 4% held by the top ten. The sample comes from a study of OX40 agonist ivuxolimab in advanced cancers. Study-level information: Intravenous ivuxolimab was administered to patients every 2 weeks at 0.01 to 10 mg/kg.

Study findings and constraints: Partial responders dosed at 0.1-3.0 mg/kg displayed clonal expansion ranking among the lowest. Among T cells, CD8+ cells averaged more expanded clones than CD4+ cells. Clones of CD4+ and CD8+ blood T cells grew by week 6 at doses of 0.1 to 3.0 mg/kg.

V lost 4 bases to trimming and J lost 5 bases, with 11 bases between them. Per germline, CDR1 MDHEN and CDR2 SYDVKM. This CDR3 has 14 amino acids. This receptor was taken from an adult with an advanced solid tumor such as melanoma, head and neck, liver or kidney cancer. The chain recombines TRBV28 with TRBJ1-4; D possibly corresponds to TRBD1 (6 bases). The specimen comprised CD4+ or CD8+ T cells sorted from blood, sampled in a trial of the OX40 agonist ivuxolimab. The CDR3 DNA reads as TGTGCCAGCAGTTCAGGACAGAGAAATGAAAAACTGTTTTTT. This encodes CASSSGQRNEKLFF.